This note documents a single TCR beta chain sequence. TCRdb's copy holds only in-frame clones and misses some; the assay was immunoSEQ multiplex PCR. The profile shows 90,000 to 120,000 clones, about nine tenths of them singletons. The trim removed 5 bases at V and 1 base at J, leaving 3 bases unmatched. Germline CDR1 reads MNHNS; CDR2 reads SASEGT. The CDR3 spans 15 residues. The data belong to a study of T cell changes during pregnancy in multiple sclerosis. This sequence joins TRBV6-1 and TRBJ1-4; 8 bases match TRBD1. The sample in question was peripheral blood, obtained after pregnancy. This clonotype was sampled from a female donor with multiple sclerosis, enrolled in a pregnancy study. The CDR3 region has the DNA TGTGCCAGCAGTCGTACAGGGGGAACTAATGAAAAACTGTTTTTT. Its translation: CASSRTGGTNEKLFF.